The rows below give T cell receptor beta chains drawn from one sample of a study of beta chain features in type 1 diabetes. The method was immunoSEQ multiplex PCR; TCRdb's version includes in-frame clones alone and lacks a portion of them. The sample includes 250,000 or so clones, more than 65% of them seen just once. Sequencing was done on a sample of naive CD4+ T cells from blood. The receptors here all came from a man aged 25 to 40 in good health. Each CDR3 is given with its conserved first and last residue. The order of the fields is CDR3 protein, CDR3 DNA, clone size, J gene, D gene, V gene. The D gene is left open where the match is weak. Expanded clones get a size class; other rows say once, few or many, or leave the size out.

CSARDDQPQHF | TGCAGTGCTAGAGACGATCAGCCCCAGCATTTT | NA | TRBJ1-5 | NA | TRBV20-1
CASRTGAGTTYNEQFF | TGCGCCAGCAGAACGGGGGCGGGCACGACCTACAATGAGCAGTTCTTC | once | TRBJ2-1 | NA | TRBV4-1
CAFLVGANVLTF | TGTGCCTTCCTTGTGGGGGCCAACGTCCTGACTTTC | NA | TRBJ2-6 | NA | TRBV30
CASSQITQETQYF | TGTGCCAGCAGCCAGATCACACAAGAGACCCAGTACTTC | NA | TRBJ2-5 | NA | TRBV7-2
CASSRSRDMSTDTQYF | TGTGCCAGCAGCAGATCCCGGGACATGAGCACAGATACGCAGTATTTT | NA | TRBJ2-3 | NA | TRBV21-1
CASSHLTSGGADTQYF | TGTGCCAGCAGCCACCTGACTAGCGGGGGAGCAGATACGCAGTATTTT | NA | TRBJ2-3 | TRBD2 | TRBV4-2
CSVCVGTVNTEAFF | TGCAGCGTTTGCGTCGGGACAGTGAACACTGAAGCTTTCTTT | few | TRBJ1-1 | TRBD1 | TRBV29-1
CASSLRGEKLFF | TGTGCCAGCAGCTTACGGGGGGAAAAACTGTTTTTT | NA | TRBJ1-4 | NA | TRBV13
CASTTPSGGYNEQFF | TGCGCCAGCACGACTCCATCGGGCGGGTACAATGAGCAGTTCTTC | NA | TRBJ2-1 | NA | TRBV5-1
CASSYTGTTHGYTF | TGTGCCAGCAGCTACACAGGAACCACCCATGGCTACACCTTC | NA | TRBJ1-2 | NA | TRBV7-9
CAWRDRYEQYF | TGTGCCTGGAGGGACAGATACGAGCAGTACTTC | NA | TRBJ2-7 | NA | TRBV30
CASSPGGRLQETQYF | TGTGCCAGCAGCCCCGGAGGGCGTCTCCAAGAGACCCAGTACTTC | NA | TRBJ2-5 | NA | TRBV25-1
CSVVRLAPSYEQYF | TGCAGCGTTGTCCGACTAGCGCCGTCCTACGAGCAGTACTTC | NA | TRBJ2-7 | TRBD2 | TRBV29-1
CASGDPTYNEQFF | TGTGCCAGCGGCGATCCGACCTACAATGAGCAGTTCTTC | NA | TRBJ2-1 | NA | TRBV28
CASSEDRSRRETQYF | TGTGCCAGCAGTGAGGACAGGAGTAGGAGGGAGACCCAGTACTTC | NA | TRBJ2-5 | TRBD1 | TRBV2
CASSPAGGSYEQYF | TGTGCCAGCAGTCCAGCGGGAGGCTCCTACGAGCAGTACTTC | NA | TRBJ2-7 | TRBD2 | TRBV28
CASRGNTIYF | TGTGCCTCCCGTGGAAACACCATATATTTT | NA | TRBJ1-3 | NA | TRBV30
CAWSVHRPRVKEQFF | TGTGCCTGGAGTGTACATCGTCCCCGTGTTAAGGAGCAGTTCTTC | NA | TRBJ2-1 | NA | TRBV30
CASSPPVGQGNIQYF | TGTGCCAGCTCACCACCGGTAGGACAGGGGAACATTCAGTACTTC | NA | TRBJ2-4 | TRBD1 | TRBV18
CSVERQLDYEQYF | TGCAGCGTTGAACGGCAGCTAGACTACGAGCAGTACTTC | few | TRBJ2-7 | NA | TRBV29-1
CASSSPLQVYEQFF | TGTGCCAGCAGCTCACCGCTACAAGTTTATGAGCAGTTCTTC | few | TRBJ2-1 | NA | TRBV7-2
CASSLQVSNQPQHF | TGTGCCAGCAGCTTACAGGTTAGCAATCAGCCCCAGCATTTT | few | TRBJ1-5 | NA | TRBV7-2
CASSSRREQYF | TGTGCCAGCAGCTCCCGCCGGGAGCAGTACTTC | NA | TRBJ2-7 | NA | TRBV7-2
CASSLAGTLSYEQYF | TGCGCCAGCAGCTTGGCTGGGACTCTTTCCTACGAGCAGTACTTC | NA | TRBJ2-7 | NA | TRBV5-1
CAWSGGSRSGQPQHF | TGTGCCTGGAGTGGGGGGTCTCGGTCGGGTCAGCCCCAGCATTTT | NA | TRBJ1-5 | NA | TRBV30
CASSLVGYEQYF | TGTGCCAGCAGCTTAGTAGGCTACGAGCAGTACTTC | NA | TRBJ2-7 | NA | TRBV7-2
CASGLETQYF | TGTGCTAGTGGTTTAGAGACCCAGTACTTC | NA | TRBJ2-5 | NA | TRBV12-5
CASKQERGPYNEQFF | TGTGCCAGCAAGCAGGAGCGGGGGCCTTACAATGAGCAGTTCTTC | NA | TRBJ2-1 | TRBD2 | TRBV7-8
CASSLDVGGETQYF | TGTGCCAGCAGCTTAGATGTTGGTGGGGAGACCCAGTACTTC | few | TRBJ2-5 | NA | TRBV7-9
CASRKDGWRGAEGTDTQYF | TGTGCCAGCAGGAAGGATGGTTGGCGGGGGGCCGAGGGCACAGATACGCAGTATTTT | NA | TRBJ2-3 | TRBD2 | TRBV7-9
CASSLAGVPHEQFF | TGTGCCAGCAGCTTAGCGGGAGTTCCGCATGAGCAGTTCTTC | NA | TRBJ2-1 | NA | TRBV7-2
CASTTPRRRIATNEKLFF | TGTGCCAGCACCACCCCTAGACGGCGGATTGCAACTAATGAAAAACTGTTTTTT | NA | TRBJ1-4 | NA | TRBV2
CASSLQPGIEQFF | TGTGCCAGCAGCTTGCAGCCCGGCATTGAGCAGTTCTTC | NA | TRBJ2-1 | NA | TRBV5-6
CASSLVQGNSPLHF | TGTGCCAGCAGCTTAGTACAGGGGAATTCACCCCTCCACTTT | NA | TRBJ1-6 | TRBD1 | TRBV13
CASSQSASQETQYF | TGTGCCAGCAGCCAATCGGCCAGTCAAGAGACCCAGTACTTC | few | TRBJ2-5 | NA | TRBV7-2
CSVSPAQGAFF | TGCAGCGTATCGCCGGCCCAGGGGGCTTTCTTT | NA | TRBJ1-1 | NA | TRBV29-1
CAWSFGGTEAFF | TGTGCCTGGAGTTTTGGAGGCACTGAAGCTTTCTTT | few | TRBJ1-1 | NA | TRBV30
CAPSAGWTPDTQYF | TGTGCCCCTTCAGCGGGGTGGACCCCAGATACGCAGTATTTT | NA | TRBJ2-3 | NA | TRBV21-1
CSVALGAYEQYF | TGCAGCGTTGCCCTAGGGGCCTACGAGCAGTACTTC | NA | TRBJ2-7 | NA | TRBV29-1
CASSPQTVSGNTIYF | TGTGCCAGCAGCCCACAGACGGTCTCTGGAAACACCATATATTTT | NA | TRBJ1-3 | NA | TRBV7-9
CSVELQGAGDYNEQFF | TGCAGCGTTGAATTGCAGGGGGCTGGGGACTACAATGAGCAGTTCTTC | NA | TRBJ2-1 | TRBD1 | TRBV29-1
CACSIGLSGANVLTF | TGTGCCTGTAGTATAGGGCTTTCTGGGGCCAACGTCCTGACTTTC | NA | TRBJ2-6 | NA | TRBV30
CASSELGSGGTGYTF | TGTGCCAGCAGTGAATTGGGATCAGGGGGGACTGGCTACACCTTC | NA | TRBJ1-2 | TRBD1 | TRBV25-1
CSVALDLGGAHTQYF | TGCAGCGTTGCCCTGGATCTCGGGGGGGCCCATACGCAGTATTTT | NA | TRBJ2-3 | TRBD2 | TRBV29-1
CASSARTGPETQYF | TGTGCCAGCAGCGCCCGGACGGGGCCGGAGACCCAGTACTTC | NA | TRBJ2-5 | NA | TRBV7-2
CASSRTGTNYGYTF | TGTGCCAGCAGTAGGACGGGGACGAACTATGGCTACACCTTC | NA | TRBJ1-2 | NA | TRBV25-1
CATSRAPRGQETQYF | TGTGCCACCAGCAGAGCACCGAGAGGACAAGAGACCCAGTACTTC | NA | TRBJ2-5 | NA | TRBV15
CSVLQGGINQPQHF | TGCAGCGTCCTACAGGGAGGAATCAATCAGCCCCAGCATTTT | NA | TRBJ1-5 | NA | TRBV29-1
CAWRGDSGNQPQHF | TGTGCCTGGAGAGGGGACAGCGGAAATCAGCCCCAGCATTTT | NA | TRBJ1-5 | TRBD1 | TRBV30
CASSPGTNSYNEQFF | TGTGCCAGCAGCCCTGGGACAAATTCCTACAATGAGCAGTTCTTC | NA | TRBJ2-1 | NA | TRBV9
CAWSVRAGETQYF | TGTGCCTGGAGTGTAAGGGCGGGGGAGACCCAGTACTTC | NA | TRBJ2-5 | NA | TRBV30
CASSRTGRYQETQYF | TGCGCCAGCAGCAGGACAGGAAGGTACCAAGAGACCCAGTACTTC | NA | TRBJ2-5 | TRBD1 | TRBV5-1
CASTPFGTQYNEQFF | TGTGCCAGCACCCCGTTTGGGACACAATACAATGAGCAGTTCTTC | NA | TRBJ2-1 | NA | TRBV7-9
CAWSDNRDRGLYEQYF | TGTGCCTGGAGCGATAACAGGGACAGGGGGCTCTACGAGCAGTACTTC | NA | TRBJ2-7 | TRBD1 | TRBV30
CASSQGDRSLWPETQYF | TGTGCCAGCAGCCAAGGAGATCGAAGCCTCTGGCCAGAGACCCAGTACTTC | NA | TRBJ2-5 | NA | TRBV14